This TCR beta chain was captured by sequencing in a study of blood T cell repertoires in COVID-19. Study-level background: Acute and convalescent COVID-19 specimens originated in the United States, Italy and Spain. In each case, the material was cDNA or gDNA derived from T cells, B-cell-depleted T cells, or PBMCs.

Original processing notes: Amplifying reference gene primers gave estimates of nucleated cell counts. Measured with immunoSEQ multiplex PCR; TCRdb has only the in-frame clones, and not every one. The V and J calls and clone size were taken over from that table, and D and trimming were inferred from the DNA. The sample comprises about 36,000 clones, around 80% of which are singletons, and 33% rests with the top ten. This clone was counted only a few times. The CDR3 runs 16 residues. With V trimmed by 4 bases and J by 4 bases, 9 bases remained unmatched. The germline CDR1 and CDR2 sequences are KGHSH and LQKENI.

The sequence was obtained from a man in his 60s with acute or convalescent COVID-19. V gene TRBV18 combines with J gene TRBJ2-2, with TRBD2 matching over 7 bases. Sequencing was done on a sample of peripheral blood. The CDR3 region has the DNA TGTGCCAGCTCACTAAAGGGAGGGCCGAGCACCGGGGAGCTGTTTTTT. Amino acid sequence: CASSLKGGPSTGELFF.